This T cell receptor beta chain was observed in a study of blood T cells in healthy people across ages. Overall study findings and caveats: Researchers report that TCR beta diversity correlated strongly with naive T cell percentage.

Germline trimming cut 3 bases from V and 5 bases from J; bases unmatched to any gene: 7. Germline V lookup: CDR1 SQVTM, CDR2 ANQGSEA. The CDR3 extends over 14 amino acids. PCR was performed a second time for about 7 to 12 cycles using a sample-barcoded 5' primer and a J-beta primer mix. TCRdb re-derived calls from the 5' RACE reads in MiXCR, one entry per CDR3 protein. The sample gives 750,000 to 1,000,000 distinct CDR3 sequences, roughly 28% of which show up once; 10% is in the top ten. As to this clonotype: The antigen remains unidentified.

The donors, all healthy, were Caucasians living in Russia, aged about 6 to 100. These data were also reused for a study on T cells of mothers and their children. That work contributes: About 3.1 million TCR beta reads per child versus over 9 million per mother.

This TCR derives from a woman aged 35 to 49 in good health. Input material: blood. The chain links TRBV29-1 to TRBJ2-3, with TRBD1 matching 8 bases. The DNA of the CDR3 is TGCAGCGTTGAGGGCAGGGGGCATGTAGATACGCAGTATTTT. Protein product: CSVEGRGHVDTQYF.